This T cell receptor beta chain came from a study of T cells in localized non-small cell lung cancer. Comments on this clone: The junction shows a germline mismatch at one end, possibly a read error.

Here immunoSEQ multiplex PCR was the method, and the copy in TCRdb shows in-frame clones only, minus some. This sample has tens of thousands of clones, with approximately 94% found just once. Germline CDR1 and CDR2: SNHLY and FYNNEI. The CDR3 contains 11 residues. This receptor was taken from a woman aged 40-69 years with stage I lung adenocarcinoma. The sequenced sample was peripheral blood, obtained before any cancer treatment. V and J are TRBV2 and TRBJ2-7; 10 bases fit TRBD2. This CDR3 is CASSASGSSHF. The CDR3 DNA reads as TGTGCCAGCAGTGCTAGCGGGAGCTCTCACTTC.